These 26 T cell receptor beta chains came from one sample sequenced in a study of blood T cells in healthy people across ages. A second PCR, run for about 7 to 11 cycles, used a sample-barcoded 5' primer plus a J-beta primer mix. TCRdb analysed the 5' RACE reads with MiXCR anew, one entry per CDR3 protein. The data show about 1.8 million distinct CDR3 sequences, roughly 49% seen once. Sequencing input: blood. These receptors were taken from a woman in her thirties or forties in good health.

This clonotype was observed a few times. The chain joins TRBV5-4 to TRBJ1-2, with 8 bases lining up with TRBD1. The V gene end was trimmed by 5 bases and the J gene end by 6 bases; junction bases not matched to a gene: 12. Germline V gene sequence: CDR1 SGHNT, CDR2 YYREEE (reference sequence). This CDR3 is 15 amino acids long. CDR3 sequence: CASRGATGVYDGYTF. Written as DNA, the CDR3 is TGTGCCAGCAGGGGGGCGACAGGGGTCTACGATGGCTACACCTTC. Combining the CDR3 with reference TRBV5-4 and TRBJ1-2 gives the whole variable domain ETGVTQSPTHLIKTRGQQVTLRCSSQSGHNTVSWYQQALGQGPQFIFQYYREEENGRGNFPPRFSGLQFPNYSSELNVNALELDDSALYLCASRGATGVYDGYTFGSGTRLTVV.

The chain uses TRBV6-2 or TRBV6-3 and TRBJ2-5, with 7 bases identical to TRBD2. The CDR3 has 18 residues. Germline V gives CDR1 MNHEY, CDR2 SVGEGT. Germline trimming cut 2 bases from V and 1 base from J; bases unmatched to any gene: 13. The CDR3 DNA is TGTGCCAGCAGTTACGCCCCTTTCGGGACTAACGGCCAAGAGACCCAGTACTTC. Protein product: CASSYAPFGTNGQETQYF.

The chain employs TRBV28 and TRBJ2-7; no clear D gene. Trimming took 3 bases from V and 10 from J, leaving 13 bases between them. The CDR3 sequence is 12 residues long. Germline V lookup: CDR1 MDHEN, CDR2 SYDVKM. The CDR3 here is CASSFWVFPQYF. The DNA of the CDR3 is TGTGCCAGCAGTTTCTGGGTCTTCCCCCAGTACTTC. The entire variable domain, with the rest obtained from reference TRBV28 and TRBJ2-7, is as follows: DVKVTQSSRYLVKRTGEKVFLECVQDMDHENMFWYRQDPGLGLRLIYFSYDVKMKEKGDIPEGYSVSREKKERFSLILESASTNQTSMYLCASSFWVFPQYFGPGTRLTVT.

This chain connects TRBV14 to TRBJ2-7; the D gene is possibly TRBD1 (6 bases). The germline V gene encodes CDR1 SGHDN and CDR2 FVKESK. V lost 1 base to trimming and J lost 2 bases, with 12 bases between them. The CDR3 is 15 residues long. This chain's CDR3 is CASSQAGDVTYEQYF. As DNA, the CDR3 is TGTGCCAGCAGCCAAGCAGGGGATGTAACCTACGAGCAGTACTTC.

This chain connects TRBV6-5 to TRBJ2-3, with TRBD2 matching 8 bases. The CDR3 is 16 amino acids. The germline gives CDR1 MNHEY, CDR2 SVGAGI. V lost 2 bases and J lost 2; bases outside the gene matches: 6. This chain's CDR3 is CASSYGAGGDTDTQYF. The CDR3 region has the DNA TGTGCCAGCAGTTACGGGGCGGGGGGCGACACAGATACGCAGTATTTT.

Concerning this clonotype itself: One end of the junction does not line up with germline, which may come from a read error. This sequence joins TRBV7-2 and TRBJ1-5, with 7 bases matching TRBD1. CDR1 SGHTA and CDR2 FQGNSA come from the germline V gene. This CDR3 comprises 14 residues. This CDR3 reads CASNLKGAGQPQHF. CDR3 nucleotides: TGTGCCAGCAACTTAAAGGGGGCAGGACAGCCCCAGCATTTT. Full variable domain (rest looked up from reference TRBV7-2 and TRBJ1-5): GAGVSQSPSNKVTEKGKDVELRCDPISGHTALYWYRQSLGQGLEFLIYFQGNSAPDKSGLPSDRFSAERTGGSVSTLTIQRTQQEDSAVYLCASNLKGAGQPQHFGDGTRLSIL.

V and J are TRBV7-2 and TRBJ1-4; no clear D gene. The germline V gene encodes CDR1 SGHTA and CDR2 FQGNSA. The germline V and J ends were trimmed by 3 bases and 8 bases, with 13 bases remaining between them. The CDR3 consists of 14 residues. CDR3 sequence: CASSFGPMGEKLFF. The DNA for the CDR3 is TGTGCCAGCAGCTTCGGGCCGATGGGGGAAAAACTGTTTTTT.

This clonotype was detected only a few times. The V call is TRBV7-9, the J call TRBJ2-5; 8 bases fit TRBD1. V gave up 2 bases and J gave up 11 bases; unmatched junction bases: 10. Germline V gives CDR1 SEHNR, CDR2 FQNEAQ (reference sequence). CDR3 length equals 14 residues. CDR3 DNA: TGTGCCAGCAGCTTAAGGACAGGGACCGTGGAGCAGTACTTC. It encodes CASSLRTGTVEQYF.

This clonotype was counted between two and nine times. V is TRBV27 and J is TRBJ2-6; D is ambiguous. This CDR3 spans 15 amino acids. CDR1 is MNHEY and CDR2 is SMNVEV in the germline V gene (reference sequence). Trimming removed 5 bases at V and 0 bases at J, with 8 bases between. This CDR3 reads CASSGRLSGANVLTF. CDR3 nucleotide sequence: TGTGCCAGCAGTGGACGTCTCTCTGGGGCCAACGTCCTGACTTTC.

The CDR3 DNA reads as TGTGCCATCAGTGAAGTTGGGCCCCCGGGGGGCTACACCTTC. Its translation: CAISEVGPPGGYTF. The genes are TRBV10-3 and TRBJ1-2; D is unclear. In germline, CDR1 is ENHRY, CDR2 SYGVKD. V was trimmed by 3 bases and J by 8 bases, leaving 16 bases between them. The CDR3 has 14 amino acids.

J is TRBJ1-5 and V is TRBV28, with D possibly matching TRBD1 (6 bases). The CDR3 covers 13 residues. The V end was cut by 6 bases, the J end by 9 bases, with 15 bases between. CDR1 is MDHEN, CDR2 SYDVKM, per germline. The CDR3, as DNA: TGTGCCAGCAGAAATCAGGGGTTTTGGCCCCAGCATTTT. Encoded protein: CASRNQGFWPQHF.

The rearrangement uses TRBV7-2 and TRBJ1-2; possible D gene TRBD1, 6 bases. The germline V gene encodes CDR1 SGHTA and CDR2 FQGNSA. This CDR3 is built from 14 residues. V shed 5 bases and J shed 12 bases, with 22 bases lying between them. In DNA form, the CDR3 reads TGTGCCAGCAGCCCCGGACAGCAGCCGACCCTCAACACCTTC. It yields the protein CASSPGQQPTLNTF.

This sequence joins TRBV10-1 and TRBJ2-7; no reliable D call. This CDR3 is built from 12 residues. Germline V gene data show CDR1 as WNHNN and CDR2 as SYGVQD (reference sequence). V lost 7 bases and J lost 1, with 8 bases in between. The CDR3 protein is CASTATSYEQYF. Written as DNA, the CDR3 is TGCGCCAGCACCGCTACTTCCTACGAGCAGTACTTC.

V and J are TRBV4-2 and TRBJ1-4; 8 nucleotides align to TRBD1. Germline CDR1 LGHNA, CDR2 YNFKEQ. The CDR3 sequence is 14 residues long. With V trimmed by 7 bases and J by 6 bases, 7 bases remained unmatched. CDR3 sequence: CASNPDRGHEKLFF. DNA for the CDR3: TGTGCCAGCAATCCAGACAGGGGTCATGAAAAACTGTTTTTT.

This chain links TRBV5-1 with TRBJ1-2; D gene ambiguous. Trimming took off 1 base at V and 2 bases at J, with 9 bases between the two ends. CDR1 and CDR2 (germline): SGHRS, YFSETQ. CDR3 length equals 14 residues. The CDR3 protein is CASSLTDGNYGYTF. The CDR3 coding sequence is TGCGCCAGCAGCTTGACAGACGGAAACTATGGCTACACCTTC.

There are a few counts of this clonotype. The genes are TRBV28 and TRBJ2-1; TRBD1 is a possible D gene (5 bases). V lost 5 bases to trimming and J lost 6 bases, with 14 bases between them. CDR3 length: 14 amino acids. Germline CDR1 MDHEN, CDR2 SYDVKM. The CDR3, as DNA: TGTGCCAGCAGTACCTCCGCCAGGGTCAATGAGCAGTTCTTC. Amino acid sequence: CASSTSARVNEQFF.

This clonotype was seen once. V usage is TRBV5-6 and J usage is TRBJ1-1; D is unresolved. Germline CDR1 and CDR2: SGHDT and YYEEEE. The CDR3 length is 15 residues. V was shortened by 4 bases and J by 6 bases, with 19 bases between the two germline ends. The DNA of the CDR3 is TGTGCCAGCAGCACTGCGGGGTCCCAAACCGCTGAAGCTTTCTTT. As protein: CASSTAGSQTAEAFF.

This CDR3 reads CASSGGRDEQFF. CDR3 coding DNA: TGTGCCAGCAGCGGGGGACGCGATGAGCAGTTCTTC. The chain links TRBV13 to TRBJ2-1; the D gene could be TRBD1 or TRBD2 (5 bases each). CDR3 length: 12 residues. Germline-derived CDR1 and CDR2 are PRHDT and FYEKMQ (reference sequence). The V and J ends lost 5 bases and 8 bases respectively, with 10 bases between them.

In its sample, this clonotype was seen a few times. The V and J genes are TRBV24-1 and TRBJ2-7; 8 bases fit TRBD1. Losses at the gene ends were 5 bases for V and 2 bases for J; bases not matched to a gene: 1. The germline V gene has CDR1 KGHDR and CDR2 SFDVKD. The CDR3 loop spans 13 amino acids. CDR3 sequence: CATSGTGTYEQYF. The CDR3 DNA reads TGTGCCACCAGTGGGACAGGGACCTACGAGCAGTACTTC.

The rearrangement links TRBV12-3 or TRBV12-4 to TRBJ2-5, with unresolved D. The length of the CDR3 is 13 residues. V was shortened by 5 bases and J by 11 bases, with 18 bases between the two germline ends. The CDR3 spells CASSVKIYEEQYF. In DNA form, the CDR3 reads TGTGCCAGCAGTGTTAAGATCTACGAGGAGCAGTACTTC.

The genes are TRBV5-1 and TRBJ2-2, with D hard to call. The CDR3 runs 14 residues. Germline V gene data show CDR1 as SGHRS and CDR2 as YFSETQ. Trimming took off 2 bases at V and 4 bases at J, with 9 bases between the two ends. CDR3 DNA sequence: TGCGCCAGCAGCTTTGGACCGGGCACCGGGGAGCTGTTTTTT. Translated: CASSFGPGTGELFF.

This clonotype was picked up one time. Germline and junction disagree at one end, which may indicate a read error. The chain has TRBV7-2 and TRBJ2-1; D is ambiguous. The CDR3 has 11 amino acids. CDR1 SGHTA and CDR2 FQGNSA come from the germline V gene. DNA of the CDR3: TGTGCCTGCAGCTTGAGGAATGAGCAGTTCTTC. This translates into CACSLRNEQFF. The variable domain in full, completed from reference TRBV7-2 and TRBJ2-1, reads GAGVSQSPSNKVTEKGKDVELRCDPISGHTALYWYRQSLGQGLEFLIYFQGNSAPDKSGLPSDRFSAERTGGSVSTLTIQRTQQEDSAVYLCACSLRNEQFFGPGTRLTVL.

A few counts support this clonotype. The chain links TRBV20-1 to TRBJ2-4; 10 bases map to TRBD1. CDR3 length equals 15 residues. The germline CDR1 and CDR2 sequences are DFQATT and SNEGSKA (reference sequence). The V and J ends lost 3 bases and 7 bases, in that order; junction bases with no gene match: 9. CDR3 nucleotide sequence: TGCAGTGCTAGCAAACGACAGGGGGCGTTGAACATTCAGTACTTC. It translates to CSASKRQGALNIQYF.

V is TRBV28 and J is TRBJ2-3, with D perhaps given as TRBD1 or TRBD2 (5 bases each). V lost 3 bases, J lost 4 bases, and 17 bases lay in between. CDR3 size: 16 residues. Germline CDR1 MDHEN, CDR2 SYDVKM. CDR3 coding DNA: TGTGCCAGCAGTTTGGGACCTTCAGTGGCGGCAGATACGCAGTATTTT. Its protein is CASSLGPSVAADTQYF.

This clonotype was seen only a few times. This chain connects TRBV7-9 to TRBJ2-1; perhaps TRBD1 as D (6 bases). The length of the CDR3 is 16 residues. Trimming left V 5 bases short and J 4 bases short, with 18 bases between. The germline V gene encodes CDR1 SEHNR and CDR2 FQNEAQ (reference sequence). CDR3 nucleotides: TGTGCCAGCAGCCCCCGAGGACAGCCAGCGTACAATGAGCAGTTCTTC. Its protein product is CASSPRGQPAYNEQFF.

The chain links TRBV28 to TRBJ2-7; TRBD1 matches 8 bases. There are 15 residues in the CDR3. Germline CDR1 is MDHEN and CDR2 is SYDVKM. V dropped 6 bases and J dropped 0; count of bases not matched to a gene: 7. The CDR3, as DNA: TGTGCCAGCAGAGCCCGACAGGGGAGCTCCTACGAGCAGTACTTC. It codes for CASRARQGSSYEQYF.